This TCR beta chain was obtained from a study of Ad26.COV2.S vaccination and SARS-CoV-2 variants. Study background: In the study, Ad26.COV2.S was injected intramuscularly once, or twice 56 days apart. Findings and caveats of the study: The study found similar non-spike TCR breadth in vaccine and placebo recipients.

A word on this clone: The antigen remains unidentified.

Regarding treatment: 15 to 20 received Ad26.COV2.S at low or high dose, single or two shots; roughly five received placebo; per-sample allocation not given. Each sample was drawn 63 days after the first injection (of vaccine or placebo). Immunization relied on an Ad26 vector, which expressed Wuhan-strain SARS-CoV-2 spike. Profiling relied on immunoSEQ multiplex PCR, and the TCRdb table lists in-frame clones only, not all of them. The repertoire holds about 390,000 clones, with around 92% as singletons. The clonotype originates from a person between 18 and 59 years old who received the Ad26.COV2.S COVID-19 vaccine or a placebo. The sequencing here drew on peripheral blood, taken in a trial of Ad26.COV2.S vaccine versus placebo.

The CDR3 DNA reads as TGTGCCAGCAGGCCGGGACAGGGTGGAAACACCATATATTTT. Translating it yields CASRPGQGGNTIYF. This chain joins TRBV21-1 and TRBJ1-3; TRBD1 is the table's D call and was not checked against the DNA. TRBV21-1 is a recognized pseudogene. The CDR3 spans 14 residues.